This TCR beta chain was found in a study of T cell repertoires in cytomegalovirus infection. Study background: Both CMV infection and a matching HLA type were indicated by public TCR beta signatures. General study results and limits: HLA-C-restricted CMV-specific TCR beta clonotypes were dominant in the ex vivo response. Carriers of CMV plus the relevant HLA were identified by cumulative public TCR beta family frequency.

As regards this clonotype: Its antigen remains unidentified. A junction end diverges from the germline sequence, so it may reflect a read error.

Germline V CDR1 and CDR2: MGHRA, YSYEKL. CDR3 length: 15 residues. TCRdb passed the reads through MiXCR, listing each CDR3 protein once. The repertoire has hundreds of thousands of distinct CDR3 sequences, 17% of them found once; the top ten carry 9.5% to 15%. The sequencing input was PBMCs. The chain links TRBV4-1 to TRBJ1-1; TRBD1 is a possible D gene (6 bases). The receptor comes from a human donor in good health (CMV status not recorded). Some clones in this sample may be carry-over from other donors' samples. CDR3 in amino acids: CASSQDPGANTEAFF. The DNA for the CDR3 is TGTGCCAGCAGCCAAGATCCGGGGGCGAACACTGAAGCTTTCTTT.